The clone carrying this T cell receptor beta chain has only a few counts. The sample belongs to a study of early T cells in non-severe SARS-CoV-2 infection. Via MiXCR, TCRdb re-called the 5' RACE reads, giving one row per CDR3 protein. Of about 83,000 distinct CDR3 sequences in the sample, about 12% were seen once. The receptor's source is an adult who was a healthcare worker with PCR-confirmed SARS-CoV-2 infection or an uninfected control (not recorded which). The sequenced sample consisted of whole blood.

The CDR3 sequence: CASSLEGFQPYNEQFF. DNA of the CDR3: TGCGCCAGCAGCTTGGAGGGCTTCCAGCCTTACAATGAGCAGTTCTTC. This chain joins TRBV5-1 and TRBJ2-1; D uncertain. Per the germline V gene, CDR1 is SGHRS and CDR2 is YFSETQ. Between the trimmed V and J ends, which lost 0 bases and 4 bases, there was a span of 14 bases. The CDR3 extends over 16 amino acids.